This entry lists 4 T cell receptor beta chains sequenced from one sample in a study of OX40 agonist ivuxolimab in advanced cancers. Profiled with immunoSEQ multiplex PCR; TCRdb holds only in-frame clones, not every one. The sample gives roughly 75,000 clones, about 88% of which show up once; about 0.35% is in the top ten. The sequencing used CD4+ or CD8+ T cells sorted from blood, collected in a trial of the OX40 agonist ivuxolimab. Receptors originate from an adult with an advanced solid tumor such as melanoma, head and neck, liver or kidney cancer.

The chain carries TRBV7-2 and TRBJ2-3, with D possibly TRBD1 on 6 matching bases. V lost 0 bases and J 5 bases, leaving 9 bases between the germline ends. The CDR3 spans 14 residues. Germline CDR1 reads SGHTA; CDR2 reads FQGNSA. The CDR3: CASSLAQTGDTQYF. DNA for the CDR3: TGTGCCAGCAGCTTAGCCCAGACAGGAGATACGCAGTATTTT.

CDR3 in amino acids: CASSLGTGPFYGYTF. CDR3 DNA: TGTGCCAGCAGCCTCGGGACAGGGCCCTTCTATGGCTACACCTTC. The gene calls are TRBV7-8 and TRBJ1-2; 9 bases map to TRBD1. Germline V gives CDR1 SGHVS, CDR2 FQNEAQ. Trimming took 5 bases from V and 4 from J; bases not matched to a gene: 8. CDR3 length: 15 amino acids.

This rearrangement joins TRBV28 to TRBJ1-2; D unclear. The germline V gene encodes CDR1 MDHEN and CDR2 SYDVKM. V gave up 5 bases and J gave up 8 bases, with 15 bases separating them. The CDR3 totals 13 residues. The CDR3 bases are TGTGCCAGCAGTATAGGCGGGGTCGGCGGCTACACCTTC. Its translation is CASSIGGVGGYTF.

The chain carries TRBV7-2 and TRBJ2-5; perhaps TRBD1 as D (6 bases). The CDR3 length is 14 residues. Trimming pared 3 bases from V and 2 bases from J, leaving 10 bases between. Per germline, CDR1 SGHTA and CDR2 FQGNSA. The CDR3 coding sequence is TGTGCCAGCAGCTTCCCGGGGACACAAGAGACCCAGTACTTC. Residues: CASSFPGTQETQYF.